These 22 T cell receptor beta chains share one sample of origin, sequenced in a study of human T cells and chemical hapten exposure. Time point: patch test 3, about 24 weeks after DPC sensitization. As to treatment: therapeutic diphenylcyclopropenone sensitization with weekly scalp DPC. TCRdb fed the RACE reads into MiXCR, producing one record per CDR3 protein. The sample records some 180,000 distinct CDR3 sequences, around a quarter being singletons. Sequenced here: whole blood, sampled in connection with sensitization to the hapten diphenylcyclopropenone (DPC). These receptors originate from a woman aged 35 to 49 with alopecia areata. Some clones in this sample may be carry-over from other donors' samples.

This clonotype was counted many times. CDR3 coding DNA: TGCAGCGTTGCGGACGGTCTGCTGGGCAATCAGCCCCAGCATTTT. It codes for CSVADGLLGNQPQHF. The V gene is TRBV29-1, the J gene TRBJ1-5; no clear D. The germline V gene has CDR1 SQVTM and CDR2 ANQGSEA. This CDR3 is 15 amino acids long. V was pared by 4 bases and J by 2 bases, with 15 bases between.

V gene TRBV29-1 combines with J gene TRBJ2-5; D perhaps matches TRBD2 (6 bases). The CDR3 totals 13 residues. Germline V gene lookup returns CDR1 SQVTM and CDR2 ANQGSEA. V lost 5 bases and J lost 1, with 11 bases in between. The CDR3 DNA sequence: TGCAGCGTTACGACTAGTTTCCAAGAGACCCAGTACTTC. Protein: CSVTTSFQETQYF.

This clonotype has just a few counts. The chain couples TRBV28 to TRBJ2-5; D not certain. Germline CDR1 is MDHEN and CDR2 is SYDVKM. Trimming took off 8 bases at V and 3 bases at J, with 7 bases between the two ends. This CDR3 is 11 amino acids long. For the CDR3, the DNA is TGTGCCAGCTCAAAAGAAGAGACCCAGTACTTC. The encoded protein is CASSKEETQYF. Drawing the rest from reference TRBV28 and TRBJ2-5, the complete variable domain is DVKVTQSSRYLVKRTGEKVFLECVQDMDHENMFWYRQDPGLGLRLIYFSYDVKMKEKGDIPEGYSVSREKKERFSLILESASTNQTSMYLCASSKEETQYFGPGTRLLVL.

The table lists this clonotype with a few counts. The chain couples TRBV5-1 to TRBJ2-1; no clear D gene. The length of the CDR3 is 11 residues. Trimming took off 1 base at V and 15 bases at J, with 11 bases between the two ends. Germline lookup yields CDR1 SGHRS and CDR2 YFSETQ. CDR3 protein: CASSLLPGRFF. The CDR3 coding sequence is TGCGCCAGCAGCTTGTTGCCGGGTCGGTTCTTC.

The chain has TRBV6-2 or TRBV6-3 and TRBJ2-6; D tentatively reads TRBD1 or TRBD2 (5 bases each). Germline CDR1 and CDR2: MNHEY and SVGEGT. This CDR3 region has 13 residues. CDR3 residues: CATGTVGANVLTF. The CDR3, as DNA: TGTGCTACCGGGACCGTGGGGGCCAACGTCCTGACTTTC.

The sample holds a few counts of this clonotype. This chain connects TRBV14 to TRBJ1-2, with no clear D. The CDR3 length is 15 residues. The germline V gene encodes CDR1 SGHDN and CDR2 FVKESK. V lost 2 bases and J 4 bases, leaving 14 bases between the germline ends. CDR3 DNA: TGTGCCAGCAGCCAACAGACATTTGGAGGCTATGGCTACACCTTC. It is translated as CASSQQTFGGYGYTF.

J is TRBJ2-5 and V is TRBV7-2; 12 positions agree with TRBD2. Germline lookup yields CDR1 SGHTA and CDR2 FQGNSA. The V gene end was trimmed by 5 bases and the J gene end by 4 bases; junction bases not matched to a gene: 5. The CDR3 totals 15 residues. For the CDR3, the DNA is TGTGCCAGCAGCGTTATACTAGCGGGAGGAGAGACCCAGTACTTC. Its translation: CASSVILAGGETQYF.

Ten or more counts support this clonotype. The chain uses TRBV20-1 and TRBJ1-2; no clear D gene. V was clipped by 1 base and J by 6 bases, with 9 bases between them. The CDR3 spans 12 residues. CDR1 is DFQATT and CDR2 is SNEGSKA in the germline V gene (reference sequence). The CDR3, as DNA: TGCAGTGCTAGAGGGAAGGTGGATGGCTACACCTTC. This translates into CSARGKVDGYTF.

This clonotype has at least ten counts. This chain connects TRBV12-3 or TRBV12-4 to TRBJ2-1, with 12 positions matching TRBD2. This CDR3 has 14 residues. The V segment lost 4 bases and the J segment 12 bases; nucleotides outside the gene matches: 7. The CDR3 spells CASSSGTSGSWQFF. The CDR3 DNA reads as TGTGCCAGCAGTTCGGGGACTAGCGGGTCCTGGCAGTTCTTC.

This clonotype was seen more than once but under ten times. The rearrangement uses TRBV12-5 and TRBJ2-1; 9 bases align to TRBD1. V lost 2 bases to trimming and J lost 1 base; unmatched junction nucleotides: 3. Germline loops: CDR1 LGHNT, CDR2 FRNRAP. There are 16 residues in the CDR3. The CDR3 DNA follows: TGTGCTAGTGGTTTGAGGACAGGGGTGTCCTACAATGAGCAGTTCTTC. As protein: CASGLRTGVSYNEQFF.

V usage is TRBV7-2 and J usage is TRBJ2-3, with TRBD2 matching 9 bases. The V gene's germline CDR1 is SGHTA and CDR2 FQGNSA. The CDR3 extends over 20 amino acids. V shed 0 bases and J 0 bases; nucleotides not matched to a gene: 13. For the CDR3, the DNA is TGTGCCAGCAGCTTAGCGCCGGGAGTCGGGCTAGCGGGGAGCACAGATACGCAGTATTTT. Translating gives CASSLAPGVGLAGSTDTQYF.

V is TRBV29-1 and J is TRBJ1-3; TRBD1 matches 7 bases. Germline trimming cut 7 bases from V and 4 bases from J; bases unmatched to any gene: 4. This CDR3 comprises 12 residues. From germline, CDR1 is SQVTM and CDR2 ANQGSEA. CDR3 protein: CSALDRGNTIYF. The CDR3 nucleotides read TGCAGCGCTTTGGACAGGGGAAACACCATATATTTT.

The DNA of the CDR3 is TGTGCCAGCAGCTTAGGGGACAGGGTGGAGCGCGAGCAGTACTTC. Translation: CASSLGDRVEREQYF. The V call is TRBV7-2, the J call TRBJ2-7; 9 bases line up with TRBD1. The CDR3 runs 15 residues. V shed 1 base and J 6 bases; nucleotides not matched to a gene: 7. CDR1 is SGHTA and CDR2 is FQGNSA in the germline V gene. The full variable domain, its missing parts supplied by reference TRBV7-2 and TRBJ2-7, is GAGVSQSPSNKVTEKGKDVELRCDPISGHTALYWYRQSLGQGLEFLIYFQGNSAPDKSGLPSDRFSAERTGGSVSTLTIQRTQQEDSAVYLCASSLGDRVEREQYFGPGTRLTVT.

The table lists this clonotype with a few counts. The gene calls are TRBV6-2 or TRBV6-3 and TRBJ2-3; no reliable D call. The CDR3 is 13 residues long. CDR1 and CDR2 from the germline V gene are MNHEY and SVGEGT. With 4 bases removed from V and 5 bases from J, the gap between germline ends came to 10 bases. This CDR3 is CASSWMQGDTQYF. The CDR3 nucleotides are TGTGCCAGCAGTTGGATGCAAGGAGATACGCAGTATTTT.

This chain uses TRBV28 with TRBJ2-1, with D perhaps TRBD2 (6 bases). Trimming took off 6 bases at V and 5 bases at J, with 20 bases between the two ends. The CDR3 contains 16 residues. Germline V gives CDR1 MDHEN, CDR2 SYDVKM. The CDR3 reads CASRRRWEVGDNEQFF. The CDR3 nucleotides are TGTGCCAGCAGAAGGAGGTGGGAGGTCGGAGACAATGAGCAGTTCTTC.

The CDR3 DNA is TGTGCCAGCAGCCCACAGACAGGGAACCAAGAGACCCAGTACTTC. It translates to CASSPQTGNQETQYF. The chain couples TRBV9 to TRBJ2-5; 7 bases map to TRBD1. The V gene end was trimmed by 4 bases and the J gene end by 0 bases; junction bases not matched to a gene: 6. This CDR3 is built from 15 residues. Germline V lookup: CDR1 SGDLS, CDR2 YYNGEE.

The rearrangement uses TRBV20-1 and TRBJ2-5; 9 nucleotides line up with TRBD2. The germline V gene has CDR1 DFQATT and CDR2 SNEGSKA (reference sequence). The CDR3 sequence is 15 residues long. Losses at the gene ends were 5 bases for V and 0 bases for J; bases not matched to a gene: 7. CDR3 amino acids: CSADGTSLYQETQYF. In DNA, the CDR3 is TGCAGTGCTGACGGGACTAGCCTGTACCAAGAGACCCAGTACTTC.

This clonotype has only one observation. One end of the junction fails to match germline, which may point to a read error. V is TRBV4-3 and J is TRBJ2-1; TRBD1 matches at 10 bases. CDR1 and CDR2 from the germline V gene are LGHNA and YSLEER. The CDR3 is 15 residues long. Here the CDR3 reads CASSHGTGDFNEQFF. In nucleotides, the CDR3 is TGCGCCAGCAGCCACGGGACAGGGGATTTCAATGAGCAGTTCTTT.

This sequence joins TRBV7-8 and TRBJ2-5; 7 bases line up with TRBD1. The CDR3 has 15 residues. Germline V gives CDR1 SGHVS, CDR2 FQNEAQ. Trimming removed 5 bases from V and 2 bases from J; junction bases left unmatched: 8. In nucleotides, the CDR3 is TGTGCCAGCAGCAGGAATGGGGGACAGCAAGAGACCCAGTACTTC. Translation: CASSRNGGQQETQYF.

This clonotype was observed a handful of times. V gene TRBV6-5 combines with J gene TRBJ1-2; TRBD1 is a possible D gene (5 bases). CDR1 is MNHEY, CDR2 SVGAGI, per germline. Trimming pared 7 bases from V and 3 bases from J, leaving 15 bases between. The CDR3 is made up of 14 amino acids. The CDR3 loop reads CASKGTGHDYGYTF. CDR3 nucleotide sequence: TGTGCCAGCAAAGGCACAGGCCATGACTATGGCTACACCTTC.

The J gene is TRBJ1-6, the V gene TRBV28; the D is unclear. Germline assignment: CDR1 MDHEN and CDR2 SYDVKM. The CDR3 totals 12 residues. Trimming took off 4 bases at V and 6 bases at J, with 4 bases between the two ends. The CDR3 DNA sequence: TGTGCCAGCAGTTCCGTTAATTCACCCCTCCACTTT. Encoded protein: CASSSVNSPLHF.

The chain recombines TRBV9 with TRBJ2-7, with 14 bases lining up with TRBD2. The junction had 1 base not matched to a gene; V was cut back by 2 bases and J by 3 bases. Germline values: CDR1 SGDLS, CDR2 YYNGEE. The CDR3 has 15 residues. The CDR3 spells CASSVGTSGSYEQYF. The CDR3 DNA is TGTGCCAGCAGCGTTGGGACTAGCGGGAGCTACGAGCAGTACTTC.